This paragraph covers one T cell receptor (beta chain) sequence. Its antigen is undetermined. These data come from a study of T cell repertoires in cytomegalovirus infection. Study-wide context: Public TCR beta signatures marked donors with CMV infection and the matching HLA. Overall study results and limits: The response measured ex vivo was dominated by TCR beta clonotypes (HLA-C-restricted and CMV-specific).

The J segment lost 5 bases and the V segment lost 0 bases, leaving 4 bases of the junction unmatched. Per the germline V gene, CDR1 is SGHNT and CDR2 is YENEEA. This CDR3 contains 15 residues. TCRdb passed the reads through MiXCR, listing each CDR3 protein once. The sample has around 800,000 distinct CDR3 sequences; 32% are singletons. The specimen comprised cultured CD8+ T cells from PBMCs, sampled from culture after CMV antigen stimulation. The chain uses TRBV11-3 and TRBJ2-1; 7 bases fit TRBD1. This sequence was found in a human donor in good health (CMV status not recorded). Some clones in this sample may be carry-over from other donors' samples. CDR3 coding DNA: TGTGCCAGCAGCTTAGAAGGGGGACAGAACAATGAGCAGTTCTTC. Its translation: CASSLEGGQNNEQFF.